A single sample is the source of the 6 T cell receptor beta chains below, sequenced in a study of shared clonotypes between healthy human individuals. Repertoires were generated with immunoSEQ multiplex PCR, while TCRdb's copy carries only in-frame clones and drops some. Of some 2 million clones detected, approximately 94% appear once; the ten largest clones hold about 1.1%. The naive CD8 population came from CD45RO-negative cells selected for CCR7, without terminally differentiated effector memory CD45RA+ cells. Material for sequencing was naive CD8+ T cells sorted from blood. Receptors were obtained from a man in his late teens or twenties in good health.

The V gene is TRBV7-9, the J gene TRBJ2-3, with D tentatively TRBD2 (6 bases). Per germline, CDR1 SEHNR and CDR2 FQNEAQ (reference sequence). This CDR3 spans 14 amino acids. The V and J ends lost 4 bases and 4 bases respectively, with 12 bases between them. This CDR3 is CASSSVAGPDTQYF. In DNA form, the CDR3 reads TGTGCCAGCAGCTCCGTTGCGGGGCCAGATACGCAGTATTTT.

The rearrangement joins TRBV5-1 to TRBJ2-7, with TRBD2 matching 8 bases. This CDR3 comprises 15 residues. Germline V CDR1 and CDR2: SGHRS, YFSETQ. After removal of 3 bases from V and 4 bases from J, the junction contained 9 bases not matched to a gene. The CDR3 DNA reads TGCGCCAGCAGCTATTCCGGCGGGAGGTTGTACGAGCAGTACTTC. This sequence encodes CASSYSGGRLYEQYF.

This chain connects TRBV6-4 to TRBJ2-7; 9 positions match TRBD2. The CDR3 sequence is 14 residues long. The V and J ends lost 6 bases and 1 base, in that order; junction bases with no gene match: 4. Germline lookup yields CDR1 MRHNA and CDR2 SNTAGT. As DNA, the CDR3 is TGTGCCAGCAGATCTAGCGGGGCTTCCTACGAGCAGTACTTC. It yields the protein CASRSSGASYEQYF.

As concerns this clone: The same CDR3 is also encoded by other DNA sequences in this sample. The chain combines TRBV6-5 with TRBJ1-2, with D tentatively TRBD1 (5 bases). CDR1 is MNHEY and CDR2 is SVGAGI in the germline V gene. The CDR3 runs 13 residues. Trimming removed 2 bases at V and 8 bases at J, with 12 bases between. CDR3: CASSYGGAQGYTF. Written as DNA, the CDR3 is TGTGCCAGCAGTTACGGCGGGGCGCAAGGCTACACCTTC.

This sequence joins TRBV6-5 and TRBJ2-1; tentative D call: TRBD1 (6 bases). Germline V gene sequence: CDR1 MNHEY, CDR2 SVGAGI. The V gene lost 6 bases and the J gene lost 2 bases, with 14 bases spanning the gap. The CDR3 length is 15 residues. The chain's CDR3 is CASSVTGNAYNEQFF. In nucleotides, the CDR3 is TGTGCCAGCAGCGTAACAGGGAACGCCTACAATGAGCAGTTCTTC.

This chain uses TRBV4-3 with TRBJ2-7, with 12 bases that match TRBD1. The CDR3 totals 16 residues. V lost 0 bases, J lost 7 bases, and 7 bases stayed unmatched. Germline CDR1 and CDR2: LGHNA and YSLEER. The DNA of the CDR3 is TGCGCCAGCAGCCAAGATGAGGGACAGGGGGCTTATGAGCAGTACTTC. Its translation: CASSQDEGQGAYEQYF.